Listed below are T cell receptor beta chains from one sample, sequenced in a study of blood T cell repertoires in COVID-19. TCRdb keeps only in-frame clones here, not all; method: immunoSEQ multiplex PCR. This sample has 200,000 to 300,000 clones, with around 88% found just once. The source material was PBMCs or T cells enriched from blood (not recorded which). All receptors derive from a woman aged 40 to 55 with acute COVID-19. The conserved cysteine and the conserved F or W are not part of the CDR3 here. Fields, in order: J gene, V gene, CDR3 protein.

TRBJ2-3	TRBV7-2	ASSLLGAGGTDTQY
TRBJ2-5	TRBV20-1	SAVFGGTQY
TRBJ2-3	TRBV7-2	ASSLLSSTDTQY
TRBJ2-3	TRBV5-1	ASSLTSGGTDTQY
TRBJ1-2	TRBV2	ASSESGGQVYGYT
TRBJ1-3	TRBV18	ASSPLRTGRNTIY
TRBJ2-5	TRBV5-1	ASSIGTGGQETQY
TRBJ1-3	TRBV19	ASSRYHGQSGNTIY
TRBJ1-4	TRBV11-3	ASSADNYPNEKLF
TRBJ1-3	TRBV30	AWGDGKSGNTIY
TRBJ2-5	TRBV29-1	SVPGRRPQETQY
TRBJ2-2	TRBV5-1	ASSLSARANTGELF
TRBJ1-1	TRBV7-8	ASSTRGGTEAF
TRBJ1-4	TRBV9	ASSPDRSNEKLF
TRBJ2-3	TRBV3-1/TRBV3-2	ASSQLAGGPRSSTDTQY
TRBJ2-2	TRBV21-1	ASIPGRHTGELF
TRBJ2-3	TRBV5-1	ASSQPVLSTQY
TRBJ1-2	TRBV11-3	ASSRQDRGQGYT
TRBJ2-1	TRBV11-2	ASSLVYEQF
TRBJ1-3	TRBV7-6	ASSSQGELSGNTIY
TRBJ2-1	TRBV3-1/TRBV3-2	ASSQDPGSGTMDRDTLWANEQF
TRBJ1-1	TRBV10-1	ASSVEQNTEAF
TRBJ1-6	TRBV5-6	ASSLEQANSPLH
TRBJ2-7	TRBV3-1/TRBV3-2	ASSRRTSYEQY
TRBJ2-7	TRBV6-4	ASSESGEHYEQY
TRBJ2-1	TRBV2	ASSVSPPGEQF
TRBJ1-1	TRBV19	ASSIGWPGGSTEAF
TRBJ1-4	TRBV7-9	ASSFLAGLYEKLF
TRBJ2-2	TRBV24-1	ATSDFLVGTGKPGELF
TRBJ2-6	TRBV12-5	ASGPGGPSGANVLT
TRBJ2-3	TRBV6-1	ASSDLNRGTDTQY
TRBJ2-3	TRBV4-3	ASSQDGTSVGTDTQY
TRBJ1-5	TRBV6-5	ASSYGQGGQPQH
TRBJ2-2	TRBV12-1	ASSFAGRQGAAGELF
TRBJ1-2	TRBV6-5	ASSTGGLGLIGYT
TRBJ1-5	TRBV19	ASNFGGGYSNQPQH
TRBJ1-1	TRBV20-1	SAVKNTEAF
TRBJ1-2	TRBV5-4	ASNRDSYGYT
TRBJ1-1	TRBV12-3/TRBV12-4	ASSLIGDQAF
TRBJ2-7	TRBV27	ASSRGWPYEQY
TRBJ2-3	TRBV19	ASSPLAASTDTQY
TRBJ2-7	TRBV2	ASRGGAGIYEQY
TRBJ1-2	TRBV12-3/TRBV12-4	ASSLSGNYGYT
TRBJ2-5	TRBV28	ASLRQGLETQY
TRBJ2-3	TRBV13	ASSGRQDTDTQY
TRBJ1-5	TRBV11-2	ASSLTRDQPQH
TRBJ1-4	TRBV6-5	ATRLNEKLF
TRBJ2-1	TRBV2	ASGTMLGGEQF
TRBJ2-1	TRBV9	ASSISLRERRYNEQF
TRBJ1-3	TRBV5-1	ASGIQGIGSGNTIY
TRBJ1-5	TRBV28	ASSLTGGAGNQPQH
TRBJ1-6	TRBV10-3	AISVGTNNSPLH
TRBJ1-2	TRBV19	ASSQLSGMGGYT
TRBJ2-5	TRBV12-3/TRBV12-4	ASSSTGHETQY
TRBJ1-6	TRBV27	ASSAPGDRGYNSPLH